This T cell receptor beta chain originates from a study of blood T cell repertoires in COVID-19. Study summary: PBMCs, B-cell-depleted T cells, or T cells were the source of the cDNA or gDNA that made up the material.

The protocol was immunoSEQ multiplex PCR, while the TCRdb copy is restricted to in-frame clones and leaves out a portion. The sample lists approximately 250,000 clones; over 75% were seen once. The V gene lost 4 bases and the J gene lost 8 bases, with 11 bases spanning the gap. Germline-derived CDR1 and CDR2 are SNHLY and FYNNEI. CDR3 length: 12 amino acids. The chain links TRBV2 to TRBJ1-2; no clear D gene. Source material: peripheral blood. This receptor was taken from a human donor in a cohort sampled during active COVID-19. The CDR3 loop is CASSGRSLGYTF. CDR3 nucleotide sequence: TGTGCCAGCAGTGGCAGGTCCCTCGGCTACACCTTC. The complete variable domain, with remaining parts taken from reference TRBV2 and TRBJ1-2, reads EPEVTQTPSHQVTQMGQEVILRCVPISNHLYFYWYRQILGQKVEFLVSFYNNEISEKSEIFDDQFSVERPDGSNFTLKIRSTKLEDSAMYFCASSGRSLGYTFGSGTRLTVV.